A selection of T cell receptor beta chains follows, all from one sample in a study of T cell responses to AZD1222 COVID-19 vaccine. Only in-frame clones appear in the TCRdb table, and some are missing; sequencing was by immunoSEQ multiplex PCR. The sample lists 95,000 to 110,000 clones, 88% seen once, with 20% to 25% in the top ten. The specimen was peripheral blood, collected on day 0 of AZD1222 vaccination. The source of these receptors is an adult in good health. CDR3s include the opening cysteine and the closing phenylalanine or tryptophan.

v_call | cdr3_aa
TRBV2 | CASSRDTNQPQHF
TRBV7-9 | CASSFQGSNTEAFF
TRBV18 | CASSPLTLNNEQFF
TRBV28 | CASQSSNYGYTF
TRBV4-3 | CASSQALGFGTVNEKLFF
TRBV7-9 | CASSSQVTNTEAFF
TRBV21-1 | CASSKVGASVASPLHF
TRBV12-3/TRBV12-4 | CASNYRGFEQYF
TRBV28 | CASSFRGISEAFF
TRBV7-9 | CASSGPAGNTIYF
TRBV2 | CASSVRQGPGYTF
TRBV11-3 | CASSYAEFTYEQYF
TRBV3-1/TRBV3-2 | CASSQGGQFRNQPQHF
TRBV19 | CASCPRGTGELFF
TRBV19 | CASSKQGSGANVLTF
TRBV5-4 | CASSLGRGGSNQPQHF
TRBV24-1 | CATRGGSAYEQYF
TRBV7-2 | CASGPGMGEKLFF
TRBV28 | CASSLGGDNQPQHF
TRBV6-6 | CASSSPTHTIGEQYF
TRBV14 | CASSHPPRLAGNTGELFF
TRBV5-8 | CASSWGLATNTDTQYF
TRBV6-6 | CASSEGSGNTIYF
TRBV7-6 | CASSQSPGQFSYEQYF
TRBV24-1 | CATRTRANTEAFF